One sample yielded the 30 T cell receptor beta chains listed below, sequenced in a study of OX40 agonist ivuxolimab in advanced cancers. The assay was immunoSEQ multiplex PCR, and TCRdb's table has in-frame clones only and misses some. The table lists tens of thousands of clones, over 75% of them singletons. Source: CD4+ or CD8+ T cells sorted from blood, taken in a trial of the OX40 agonist ivuxolimab. The origin of the receptors is an adult with an advanced solid tumor such as melanoma, head and neck, liver or kidney cancer.

This chain connects TRBV7-3 to TRBJ2-3; TRBD1 agrees at 7 bases. This CDR3 comprises 16 residues. V was clipped by 5 bases and J by 3 bases; unmatched bases: 11. Germline V gene data show CDR1 as SGHTA and CDR2 as FQGTGA. The CDR3 nucleotides read TGTGCCAGCAGCGTCTCCGACAGGGTTGGGACAGATACGCAGTATTTT. Its protein is CASSVSDRVGTDTQYF.

V gene TRBV28 combines with J gene TRBJ2-3, with TRBD2 matching 11 bases. Germline V gene sequence: CDR1 MDHEN, CDR2 SYDVKM. The V gene end was trimmed by 6 bases and the J gene end by 3 bases; junction bases not matched to a gene: 14. The CDR3 runs to 18 residues. The CDR3 DNA is TGTGCCAGCAGACCCACTAGCGGGAGTCCCAGGTTTACAGATACGCAGTATTTT. This translates into CASRPTSGSPRFTDTQYF.

Points on this clone: This CDR3 is also generated by other DNA sequences in the sample. V is TRBV5-4 and J is TRBJ2-7, with 10 bases that match TRBD1. Germline V gene lookup returns CDR1 SGHNT and CDR2 YYREEE (reference sequence). The CDR3 is 14 residues long. The trim removed 0 bases at V and 5 bases at J, leaving 2 bases unmatched. DNA for the CDR3: TGTGCCAGCAGCTTGGCGGGACAGGGGAACGAGCAGTACTTC. Residues: CASSLAGQGNEQYF. The whole variable domain, remainder taken from reference TRBV5-4 and TRBJ2-7, is ETGVTQSPTHLIKTRGQQVTLRCSSQSGHNTVSWYQQALGQGPQFIFQYYREEENGRGNFPPRFSGLQFPNYSSELNVNALELDDSALYLCASSLAGQGNEQYFGPGTRLTVT.

The chain links TRBV7-9 to TRBJ1-1; D perhaps matches TRBD1 (5 bases). The germline V gene encodes CDR1 SEHNR and CDR2 FQNEAQ (reference sequence). Trimming stripped 3 bases from V and 5 bases from J, with 13 bases between. The CDR3 is 14 amino acids. The CDR3 nucleotides are TGTGCCAGCAGCTTGGGCGATGAGGGGACTGAAGCTTTCTTT. Encoded protein: CASSLGDEGTEAFF.

V and J are TRBV7-2 and TRBJ2-5; D is uncertain. Germline loops: CDR1 SGHTA, CDR2 FQGNSA. The CDR3 covers 14 residues. The V and J ends lost 2 bases and 1 base respectively, with 8 bases between them. The CDR3 DNA is TGTGCCAGCAGCTTATATTCGTCCCAAGAGACCCAGTACTTC. This codes for CASSLYSSQETQYF.

V usage is TRBV4-3 and J usage is TRBJ2-2; D is perhaps TRBD2 (5 bases). Germline loops: CDR1 LGHNA, CDR2 YSLEER. The CDR3 runs 16 residues. V dropped 5 bases and J dropped 0 bases, with 13 bases sitting between them. The CDR3, as DNA: TGCGCCAGCAGCTCCCTGCGGAGGACGAACACCGGGGAGCTGTTTTTT. Its translation: CASSSLRRTNTGELFF.

The chain joins TRBV5-5 to TRBJ1-4, with 8 positions matching TRBD1. CDR1 SGHKS and CDR2 YYEKEE come from the germline V gene (reference sequence). V lost 3 bases and J lost 6; bases outside the gene matches: 7. This CDR3 has 15 residues. The CDR3 DNA follows: TGTGCCAGCAGCTCTAATGACAGGGGCCATGAAAAACTGTTTTTT. Translation: CASSSNDRGHEKLFF.

The CDR3 DNA reads as TGTGCCAGCAGCATCGCACCCAGGGGTTTCGAGCAGTACTTC. It is translated as CASSIAPRGFEQYF. The chain joins TRBV6-5 to TRBJ2-7, with a possible D match to TRBD1 (6 bases). The CDR3 length is 14 residues. The V end lost 6 bases, the J end lost 6 bases, and 18 bases lay between the germline ends. Germline lookup yields CDR1 MNHEY and CDR2 SVGAGI.

The chain is built from TRBV18 and TRBJ2-4, with 8 positions matching TRBD1. Germline-derived CDR1 and CDR2 are KGHSH and LQKENI. The CDR3 is 15 amino acids. Trimming at V came to 0 bases and at J to 7 bases, leaving 5 bases not matched to a gene. Here the CDR3 DNA reads TGTGCCAGCTCACCACCTCTACAGGGGGATAACATTCAGTACTTC. This gives the protein CASSPPLQGDNIQYF.

The chain carries TRBV6-6 and TRBJ1-6; D is unclear. V lost 5 bases and J 12 bases, leaving 8 bases between the germline ends. Germline V gene lookup returns CDR1 MNHNY and CDR2 SVGAGI (reference sequence). This CDR3 contains 11 residues. The CDR3 DNA reads as TGTGCCAGCAGTCCTAGTCGACCCCTCCACTTT. Translation gives CASSPSRPLHF.

V is TRBV19 and J is TRBJ2-1, with TRBD1 as a possible D gene (6 bases). Germline values: CDR1 LNHDA, CDR2 SQIVND (reference sequence). The CDR3 covers 14 residues. The V end was cut by 7 bases, the J end by 2 bases, with 12 bases between. The CDR3 nucleotides read TGTGCCAGTACAGGGGACCCCACCTACAATGAGCAGTTCTTC. This gives the protein CASTGDPTYNEQFF.

The chain joins TRBV7-3 to TRBJ1-3; no clear D. The ends were cut back, 0 bases at V and 0 bases at J, with 15 bases in the middle. This CDR3 comprises 18 residues. CDR1 and CDR2 (germline): SGHTA, FQGTGA. CDR3 protein: CASSLTFLRDTSGNTIYF. The CDR3, as DNA: TGTGCCAGCAGCTTAACGTTTTTAAGGGATACCTCTGGAAACACCATATATTTT.

The chain recombines TRBV29-1 with TRBJ1-1; maybe TRBD1 (5 bases). The germline V gene has CDR1 SQVTM and CDR2 ANQGSEA. The CDR3 length is 11 residues. Trimming took 3 bases from V and 10 from J, leaving 12 bases between them. The CDR3 is CSVDRGSIAFF. Written as DNA, the CDR3 is TGCAGCGTTGATAGGGGATCAATAGCTTTCTTT.

This clone was seen just once. The J gene is TRBJ2-4, the V gene TRBV11-2, with D hard to call. CDR3 size: 14 residues. Germline V gives CDR1 SGHAT, CDR2 FQNNGV. The V gene lost 5 bases and the J gene lost 2 bases, with 10 bases spanning the gap. The DNA of the CDR3 is TGTGCCAGCAGCCGGGTAGGAACCAAAAACATTCAGTACTTC. Its translation: CASSRVGTKNIQYF.

The rearrangement uses TRBV2 and TRBJ2-5; 12 bases line up with TRBD2. V lost 6 bases to trimming and J lost 2 bases; unmatched junction nucleotides: 7. The CDR3 covers 16 residues. Per the germline V gene, CDR1 is SNHLY and CDR2 is FYNNEI. The CDR3 loop reads CASRTAGLAGQETQYF. DNA for the CDR3: TGTGCCAGCAGGACAGCTGGACTAGCGGGACAAGAGACCCAGTACTTC.

The genes are TRBV2 and TRBJ2-2; D is perhaps TRBD1 (6 bases). The germline V and J ends were trimmed by 2 bases and 6 bases, with 16 bases remaining between them. Germline V gene data show CDR1 as SNHLY and CDR2 as FYNNEI. The CDR3 is 16 residues long. CDR3 nucleotide sequence: TGTGCCAGCAGTGAACGGCTGGGGGCAGCGGCCGGGGAGCTGTTTTTT. Translating it yields CASSERLGAAAGELFF.

The chain carries TRBV11-1 and TRBJ1-1; the D is unclear. Germline values: CDR1 SGHAT, CDR2 FQDESV (reference sequence). V dropped 2 bases and J dropped 6 bases, with 10 bases sitting between them. There are 13 residues in the CDR3. The chain's CDR3 is CASSLTEVSEAFF. CDR3 bases: TGTGCCAGCAGCTTAACGGAAGTCTCTGAAGCTTTCTTT.

The chain has TRBV7-8 and TRBJ2-7; the D gene is possibly TRBD2 (7 bases). Trimming shortened V by 5 bases and J by 2 bases, and 19 bases separated the two germline ends. Per the germline V gene, CDR1 is SGHVS and CDR2 is FQNEAQ. There are 16 residues in the CDR3. The CDR3: CASSPTGAGRAYEQYF. DNA for the CDR3: TGTGCCAGCAGCCCAACGGGGGCGGGGAGGGCCTACGAGCAGTACTTC. The variable domain in full, completed from reference TRBV7-8 and TRBJ2-7, reads GAGVSQSPRYKVAKRGQDVALRCDPISGHVSLFWYQQALGQGPEFLTYFQNEAQLDKSGLPSDRFFAERPEGSVSTLKIQRTQQEDSAVYLCASSPTGAGRAYEQYFGPGTRLTVT.

This clone was detected once. The chain carries TRBV19 and TRBJ1-4; 8 bases align to TRBD1. In germline, CDR1 is LNHDA, CDR2 SQIVND (reference sequence). The CDR3 consists of 16 residues. V trimming: 4 bases; J trimming: 7 bases; junction bases outside the gene matches: 11. CDR3 bases: TGTGCCAGTAGTAGGACAGGGTTGAGGAACGGTGAAAAACTGTTTTTT. Translated, it gives CASSRTGLRNGEKLFF.

V and J are TRBV7-3 and TRBJ2-1; possible D gene TRBD2, 5 bases. This CDR3 is built from 15 residues. Germline V gene data show CDR1 as SGHTA and CDR2 as FQGTGA. V lost 5 bases to trimming and J lost 8 bases, with 19 bases between them. CDR3 loop: CASSPGSGASDEQFF. In DNA, the CDR3 is TGTGCCAGCAGCCCGGGGAGTGGAGCAAGTGATGAGCAGTTCTTC.

This chain uses TRBV27 with TRBJ2-2, with D perhaps assigned TRBD1 or TRBD2 (6 bases each). Germline assignment: CDR1 MNHEY and CDR2 SMNVEV (reference sequence). The ends were cut back, 2 bases at V and 6 bases at J, with 10 bases in the middle. This CDR3 comprises 14 residues. CDR3 region: CASSLGGRPGELFF. DNA of the CDR3: TGTGCCAGCAGTTTAGGGGGGCGACCCGGGGAGCTGTTTTTT.

This clone was observed a single time. The rearrangement links TRBV6-5 to TRBJ2-7; 10 bases agree with TRBD1. There are 15 residues in the CDR3. Germline loops: CDR1 MNHEY, CDR2 SVGAGI. The J segment lost 5 bases and the V segment lost 7 bases, leaving 11 bases of the junction unmatched. CDR3: CASTPPGQGSNEQYF. DNA of the CDR3: TGTGCCAGCACACCTCCGGGACAGGGGAGCAACGAGCAGTACTTC.

CDR3 loop: CASSLPTEGRTGELFF. In nucleotides, the CDR3 is TGTGCCAGCAGCCTCCCGACGGAGGGTAGGACCGGGGAGCTGTTTTTT. The chain employs TRBV5-4 and TRBJ2-2; a weak D match, TRBD2 (6 bases). This CDR3 spans 16 amino acids. Germline V lookup: CDR1 SGHNT, CDR2 YYREEE (reference sequence). Trimming cost V 4 bases and J 5 bases, with 18 bases left between them.

The chain carries TRBV30 and TRBJ1-2, with 10 bases identical to TRBD1. The germline gives CDR1 GTSNPN, CDR2 SVGIG (reference sequence). The V segment lost 5 bases and the J segment 5 bases; nucleotides outside the gene matches: 5. CDR3 size: 13 residues. CDR3 DNA: TGTGCCTGGGGGACAGGGGTAGGGTATGGCTACACCTTC. Protein sequence: CAWGTGVGYGYTF.

The V gene is TRBV7-2, the J gene TRBJ1-2; 11 bases align to TRBD1. The CDR3 is made up of 14 amino acids. CDR1 SGHTA and CDR2 FQGNSA come from the germline V gene. V trimming: 5 bases; J trimming: 8 bases; junction bases outside the gene matches: 7. DNA of the CDR3: TGTGCCAGCAGCCTGGGACAGGGGGAAGGAGGCTACACCTTC. This gives the protein CASSLGQGEGGYTF.

The chain employs TRBV5-1 and TRBJ2-7, with D tentatively TRBD2 (5 bases). The CDR3 is made up of 14 amino acids. Germline lookup yields CDR1 SGHRS and CDR2 YFSETQ. Trimming left V 2 bases short and J 3 bases short, with 12 bases between. CDR3 amino acids: CASSLRTGNYEQYF. The CDR3 nucleotides read TGCGCCAGCAGCTTACGGACGGGAAACTACGAGCAGTACTTC.

The rearrangement joins TRBV7-6 to TRBJ1-3; D uncertain. The germline V and J ends were trimmed by 6 bases and 2 bases, with 14 bases remaining between them. The CDR3 extends over 15 amino acids. The germline gives CDR1 SGHVS, CDR2 FNYEAQ. In nucleotides, the CDR3 is TGTGCCAGCAGTCAGTTGTCCGGGGCTGGAAACACCATATATTTT. It yields the protein CASSQLSGAGNTIYF. Full variable domain (outside the CDR3, taken from reference TRBV7-6 and TRBJ1-3): GAGVSQSPRYKVTKRGQDVALRCDPISGHVSLYWYRQALGQGPEFLTYFNYEAQQDKSGLPNDRFSAERPEGSISTLTIQRTEQRDSAMYRCASSQLSGAGNTIYFGEGSWLTVV.

The rearrangement uses TRBV10-2 and TRBJ1-5; TRBD1 matches 8 bases. The V gene's germline CDR1 is WSHSY and CDR2 SAAADI. The CDR3 is 15 residues long. V lost 5 bases to trimming and J lost 1 base; unmatched junction nucleotides: 4. CDR3 sequence (DNA): TGCGCCAGCAGTAAGACAGGGGACAGCAATCAGCCCCAGCATTTT. Translation gives CASSKTGDSNQPQHF.

The rearrangement uses TRBV7-9 and TRBJ1-1; 7 nucleotides agree with TRBD1. J was trimmed by 1 base and V by 5 bases; bases with no gene match: 4. The germline V gene encodes CDR1 SEHNR and CDR2 FQNEAQ (reference sequence). This CDR3 has 14 residues. The CDR3 coding sequence is TGTGCCAGCAGCGAGAGGACAGGGAACACTGAAGCTTTCTTT. Translating gives CASSERTGNTEAFF.

V usage is TRBV19 and J usage is TRBJ2-1; D perhaps matches TRBD2 (5 bases). Germline CDR1 and CDR2: LNHDA and SQIVND (reference sequence). The CDR3 sequence is 13 residues long. With 3 bases removed from V and 10 bases from J, the gap between germline ends came to 13 bases. The CDR3 region is CASSILGAEEQFF. CDR3 DNA: TGTGCCAGTAGTATCTTAGGAGCGGAGGAGCAGTTCTTC.